Detailed here is one T cell receptor (beta chain). Trimming took 0 bases from V and 8 from J; bases not matched to a gene: 9. This CDR3 region has 15 residues. Looked up from germline, CDR1 is SGHRS and CDR2 is YFSETQ. Original processing methods: Amplified reference gene primers provided the basis for estimating nucleated cell counts. Some clones are missing from TCRdb's copy, which holds only in-frame ones; the method was immunoSEQ multiplex PCR. Clonal size and the V and J genes are those of that table, whereas D and trimming came from the DNA. There are around 620,000 clones in the sample; about nine tenths occur only once, and under 0.3% lies in the top ten. The data are from a study of blood T cell repertoires in COVID-19. About the research overall: The samples span acute and convalescent COVID-19 from the United States, Italy and Spain. T cells, B-cell-depleted T cells, or PBMCs provided the cDNA or gDNA that served as material.

The sample comprised peripheral blood. The TCR originated in a woman under 30 with acute or convalescent COVID-19. The chain couples TRBV5-1 to TRBJ1-2; 8 nucleotides line up with TRBD1. The CDR3, as DNA: TGCGCCAGCAGCTTGGGGGACAGGCCAGCCCACGGCTACACCTTC. It encodes CASSLGDRPAHGYTF.